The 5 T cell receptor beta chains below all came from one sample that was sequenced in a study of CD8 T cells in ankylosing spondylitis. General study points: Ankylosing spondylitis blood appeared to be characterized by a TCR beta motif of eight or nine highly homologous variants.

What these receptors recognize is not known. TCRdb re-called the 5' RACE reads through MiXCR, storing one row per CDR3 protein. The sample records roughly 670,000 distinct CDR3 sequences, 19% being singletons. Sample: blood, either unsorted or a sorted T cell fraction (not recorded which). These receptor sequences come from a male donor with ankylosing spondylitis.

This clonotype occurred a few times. The CDR3 spells CSARTSGSVEQFF. The DNA of the CDR3 is TGCAGTGCCCGGACTAGCGGGAGTGTTGAGCAGTTCTTC. The chain combines TRBV20-1 with TRBJ2-1; 13 bases align to TRBD2. Germline CDR1 reads DFQATT; CDR2 reads SNEGSKA (reference sequence). The ends lost 6 bases at V and 9 bases at J; junction bases unmatched: 5. The CDR3 has 13 residues.

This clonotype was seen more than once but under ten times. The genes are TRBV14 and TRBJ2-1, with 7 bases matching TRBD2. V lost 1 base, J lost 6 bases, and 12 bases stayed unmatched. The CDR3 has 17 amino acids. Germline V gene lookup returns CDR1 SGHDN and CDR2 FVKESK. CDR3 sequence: CASSQVRGGLTPNEQFF. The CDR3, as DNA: TGTGCCAGCAGCCAAGTTCGCGGGGGTCTTACCCCCAATGAGCAGTTCTTC.

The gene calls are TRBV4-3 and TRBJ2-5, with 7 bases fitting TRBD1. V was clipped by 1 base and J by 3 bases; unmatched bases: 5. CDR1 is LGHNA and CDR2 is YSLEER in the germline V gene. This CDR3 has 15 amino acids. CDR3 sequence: CASSQALTGKETQYF. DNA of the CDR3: TGCGCCAGCAGCCAAGCCCTGACAGGGAAAGAGACCCAGTACTTC.

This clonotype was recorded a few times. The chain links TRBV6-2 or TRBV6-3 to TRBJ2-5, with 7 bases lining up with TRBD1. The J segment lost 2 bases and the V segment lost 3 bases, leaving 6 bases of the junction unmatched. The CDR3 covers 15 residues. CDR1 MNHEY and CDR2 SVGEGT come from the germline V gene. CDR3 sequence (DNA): TGTGCCAGCAGTTATAGGGGGCGATGGCAAGAGACCCAGTACTTC. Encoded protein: CASSYRGRWQETQYF.

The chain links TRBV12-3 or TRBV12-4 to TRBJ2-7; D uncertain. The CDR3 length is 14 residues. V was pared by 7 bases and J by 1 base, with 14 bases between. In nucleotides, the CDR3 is TGTGCCAGCATGCGGACCCTTGGGTCCTACGAGCAGTACTTC. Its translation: CASMRTLGSYEQYF.